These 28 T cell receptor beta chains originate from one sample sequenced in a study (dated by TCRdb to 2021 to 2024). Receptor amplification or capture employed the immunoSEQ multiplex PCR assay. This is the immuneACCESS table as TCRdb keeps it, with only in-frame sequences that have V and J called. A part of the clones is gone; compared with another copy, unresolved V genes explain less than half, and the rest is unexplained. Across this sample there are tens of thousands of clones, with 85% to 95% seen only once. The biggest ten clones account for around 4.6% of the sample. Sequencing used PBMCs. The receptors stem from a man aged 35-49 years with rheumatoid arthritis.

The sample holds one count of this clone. For the CDR3, the DNA is TGTGCCAGCAGTGCCTCTAGCGGGAATTCCTACGAGCAGTACTTC. The encoded protein is CASSASSGNSYEQYF. The chain uses TRBV25-1 and TRBJ2-7, with TRBD2 identical over 9 bases. Trimming took 4 bases from V and 1 from J; bases not matched to a gene: 5. CDR1 MGHDK and CDR2 SYGVNS come from the germline V gene. The CDR3 has 15 amino acids.

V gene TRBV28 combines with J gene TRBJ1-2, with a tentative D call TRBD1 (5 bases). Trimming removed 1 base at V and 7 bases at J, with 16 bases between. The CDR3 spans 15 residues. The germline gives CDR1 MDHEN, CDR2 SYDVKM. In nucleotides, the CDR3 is TGTGCCAGCAGTTTATTACCCCCACAGGAGGGTGGCTACACCTTC. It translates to CASSLLPPQEGGYTF.

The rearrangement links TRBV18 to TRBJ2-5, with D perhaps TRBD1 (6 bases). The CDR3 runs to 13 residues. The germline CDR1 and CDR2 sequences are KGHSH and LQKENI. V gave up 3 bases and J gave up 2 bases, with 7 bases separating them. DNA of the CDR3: TGTGCCAGCTCACCTCAGGGGCAAGAGACCCAGTACTTC. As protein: CASSPQGQETQYF. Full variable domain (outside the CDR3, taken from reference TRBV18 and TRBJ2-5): NAGVMQNPRHLVRRRGQEARLRCSPMKGHSHVYWYRQLPEEGLKFMVYLQKENIIDESGMPKERFSAEFPKEGPSILRIQQVVRGDSAAYFCASSPQGQETQYFGPGTRLLVL.

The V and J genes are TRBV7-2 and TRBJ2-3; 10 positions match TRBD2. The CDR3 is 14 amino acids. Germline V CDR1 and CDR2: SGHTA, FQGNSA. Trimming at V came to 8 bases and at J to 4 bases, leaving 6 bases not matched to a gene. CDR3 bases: TGTGCCAGCCGGAGCGGGGGGGCATCAGATACGCAGTATTTT. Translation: CASRSGGASDTQYF.

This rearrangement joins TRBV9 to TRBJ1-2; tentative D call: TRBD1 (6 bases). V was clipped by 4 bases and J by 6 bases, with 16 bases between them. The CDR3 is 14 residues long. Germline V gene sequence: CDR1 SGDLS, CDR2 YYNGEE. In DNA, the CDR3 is TGTGCCAGCAGCCAGCAGACAGGAGCGAATGGCTACACCTTC. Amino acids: CASSQQTGANGYTF.

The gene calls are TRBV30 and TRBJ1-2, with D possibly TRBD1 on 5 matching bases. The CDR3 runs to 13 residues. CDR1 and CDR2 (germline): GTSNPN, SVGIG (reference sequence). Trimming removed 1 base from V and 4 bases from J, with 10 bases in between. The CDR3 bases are TGTGCCTGGAGTGCAGGACAAGGCTATGGCTACACCTTC. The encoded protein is CAWSAGQGYGYTF.

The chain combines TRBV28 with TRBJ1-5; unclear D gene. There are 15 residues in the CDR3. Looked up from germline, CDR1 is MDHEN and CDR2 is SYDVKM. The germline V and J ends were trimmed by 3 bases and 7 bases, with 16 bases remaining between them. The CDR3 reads CASSFPRKGGQPQHF. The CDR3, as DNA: TGTGCCAGCAGTTTCCCCCGGAAGGGAGGACAGCCCCAGCATTTT.

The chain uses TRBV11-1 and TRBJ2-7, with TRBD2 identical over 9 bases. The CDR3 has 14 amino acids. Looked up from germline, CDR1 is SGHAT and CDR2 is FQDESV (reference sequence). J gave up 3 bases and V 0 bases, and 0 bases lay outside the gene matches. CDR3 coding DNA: TGTGCCAGCAGCTTAGCTAGCGGGGGCTACGAGCAGTACTTC. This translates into CASSLASGGYEQYF.

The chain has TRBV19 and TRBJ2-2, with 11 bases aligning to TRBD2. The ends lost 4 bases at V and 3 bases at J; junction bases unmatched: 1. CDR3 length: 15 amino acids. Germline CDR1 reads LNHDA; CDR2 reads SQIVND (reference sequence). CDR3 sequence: CASSRLAGYTGELFF. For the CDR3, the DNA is TGTGCCAGTAGTAGACTAGCGGGGTACACCGGGGAGCTGTTTTTT.

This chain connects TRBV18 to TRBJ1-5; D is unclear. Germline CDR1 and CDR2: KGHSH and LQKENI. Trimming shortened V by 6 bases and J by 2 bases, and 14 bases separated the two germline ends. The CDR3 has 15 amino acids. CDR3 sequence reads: CASSLTGGGNQPQHF. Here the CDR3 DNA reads TGTGCCAGCTCTTTGACGGGAGGTGGCAATCAGCCCCAGCATTTT.

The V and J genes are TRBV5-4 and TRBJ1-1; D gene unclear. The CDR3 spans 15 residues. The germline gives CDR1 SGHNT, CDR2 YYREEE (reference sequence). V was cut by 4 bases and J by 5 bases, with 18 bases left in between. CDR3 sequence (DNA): TGTGCCAGCAGCCGAGTCCCCCTGGAGAGGACTGAAGCTTTCTTT. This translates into CASSRVPLERTEAFF.

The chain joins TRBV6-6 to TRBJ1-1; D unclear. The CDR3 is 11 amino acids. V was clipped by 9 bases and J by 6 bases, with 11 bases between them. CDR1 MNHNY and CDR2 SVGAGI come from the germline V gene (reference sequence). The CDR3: CASRHGPEAFF. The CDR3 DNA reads TGTGCCAGTAGACATGGACCTGAAGCTTTCTTT.

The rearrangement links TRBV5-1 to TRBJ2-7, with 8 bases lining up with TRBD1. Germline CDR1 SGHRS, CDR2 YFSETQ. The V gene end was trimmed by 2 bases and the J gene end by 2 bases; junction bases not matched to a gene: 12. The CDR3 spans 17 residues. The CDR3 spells CASSFQGAPGWTYEQYF. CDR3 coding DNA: TGCGCCAGCAGCTTTCAGGGGGCGCCGGGGTGGACCTACGAGCAGTACTTC.

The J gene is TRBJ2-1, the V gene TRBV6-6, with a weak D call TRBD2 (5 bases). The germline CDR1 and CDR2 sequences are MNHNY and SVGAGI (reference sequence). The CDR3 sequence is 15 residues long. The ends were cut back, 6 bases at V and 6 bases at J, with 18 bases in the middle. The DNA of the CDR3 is TGTGCCAGCAGACTAAGCGGAGGCAGTGGCAATGAGCAGTTCTTC. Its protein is CASRLSGGSGNEQFF.

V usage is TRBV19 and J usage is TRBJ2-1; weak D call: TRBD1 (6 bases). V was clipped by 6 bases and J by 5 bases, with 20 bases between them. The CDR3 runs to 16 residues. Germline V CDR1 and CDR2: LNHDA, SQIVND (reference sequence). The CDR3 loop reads CASSQIRGIGDNEQFF. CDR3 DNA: TGTGCCAGTAGCCAAATCAGGGGTATAGGGGACAATGAGCAGTTCTTC. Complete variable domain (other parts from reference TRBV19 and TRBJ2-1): DGGITQSPKYLFRKEGQNVTLSCEQNLNHDAMYWYRQDPGQGLRLIYYSQIVNDFQKGDIAEGYSVSREKKESFPLTVTSAQKNPTAFYLCASSQIRGIGDNEQFFGPGTRLTVL.

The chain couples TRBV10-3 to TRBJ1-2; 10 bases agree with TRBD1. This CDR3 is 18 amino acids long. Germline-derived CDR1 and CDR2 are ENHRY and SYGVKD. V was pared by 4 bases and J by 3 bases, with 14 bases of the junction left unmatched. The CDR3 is CAISGPEPKTGGYYGYTF. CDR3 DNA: TGTGCCATCAGTGGACCGGAGCCAAAGACAGGGGGCTACTATGGCTACACCTTC.

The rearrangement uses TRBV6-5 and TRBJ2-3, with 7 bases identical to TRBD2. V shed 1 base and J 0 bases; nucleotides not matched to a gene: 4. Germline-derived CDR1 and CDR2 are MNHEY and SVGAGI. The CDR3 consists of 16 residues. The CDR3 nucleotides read TGTGCCAGCAGTTACTGGGGTAGCGGGAGCACAGATACGCAGTATTTT. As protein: CASSYWGSGSTDTQYF.

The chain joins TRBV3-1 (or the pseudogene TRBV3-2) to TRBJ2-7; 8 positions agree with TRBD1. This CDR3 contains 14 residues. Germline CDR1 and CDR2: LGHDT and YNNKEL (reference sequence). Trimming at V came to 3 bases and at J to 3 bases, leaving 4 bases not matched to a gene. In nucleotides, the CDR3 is TGTGCCAGCAGCCATGGGACAGGAGACTACGAGCAGTACTTC. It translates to CASSHGTGDYEQYF.

The CDR3 protein is CASSVEPGSGAANYGYTF. CDR3 sequence (DNA): TGTGCCAGCAGTGTCGAACCGGGATCTGGGGCAGCTAACTATGGCTACACCTTC. J is TRBJ1-2 and V is TRBV6-4; D is perhaps TRBD1 (5 bases). The CDR3 spans 18 residues. Germline values: CDR1 MRHNA, CDR2 SNTAGT. The V gene lost 4 bases and the J gene lost 0 bases, with 21 bases spanning the gap.

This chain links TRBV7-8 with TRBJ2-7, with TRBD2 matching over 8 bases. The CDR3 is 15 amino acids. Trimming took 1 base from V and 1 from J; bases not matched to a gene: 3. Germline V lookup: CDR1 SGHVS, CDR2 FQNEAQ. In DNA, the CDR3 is TGTGCCAGCAGCTTAGTCGCTAGCGGGTCCTACGAGCAGTACTTC. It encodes CASSLVASGSYEQYF.

DNA for the CDR3: TGTGCCAGCAGTCCGTCACGCGGAGCCAAAAACATTCAGTACTTC. This gives the protein CASSPSRGAKNIQYF. The chain couples TRBV6-5 to TRBJ2-4; D unclear. The germline CDR1 and CDR2 sequences are MNHEY and SVGAGI. The V and J ends lost 5 bases and 0 bases respectively, with 11 bases between them. CDR3 length: 15 amino acids.

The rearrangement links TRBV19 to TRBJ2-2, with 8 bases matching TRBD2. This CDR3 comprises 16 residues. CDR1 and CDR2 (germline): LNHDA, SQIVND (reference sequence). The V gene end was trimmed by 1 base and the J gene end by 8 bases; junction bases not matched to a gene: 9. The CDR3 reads CASSIVAGGLGGELFF. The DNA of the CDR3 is TGTGCCAGTAGTATAGTTGCGGGAGGCCTAGGGGGGGAGCTGTTTTTT.

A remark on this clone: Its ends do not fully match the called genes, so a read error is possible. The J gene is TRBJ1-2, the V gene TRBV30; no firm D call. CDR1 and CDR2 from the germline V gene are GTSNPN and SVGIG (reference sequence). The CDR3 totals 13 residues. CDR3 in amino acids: CAWRSGLNYGYTF. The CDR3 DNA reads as TGTGCGTGGAGGTCAGGCTTAAACTATGGCTACACCTTC.

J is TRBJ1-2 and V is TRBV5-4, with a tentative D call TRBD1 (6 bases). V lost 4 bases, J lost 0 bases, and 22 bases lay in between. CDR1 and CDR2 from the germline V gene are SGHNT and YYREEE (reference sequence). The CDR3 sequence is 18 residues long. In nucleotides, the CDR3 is TGTGCCAGCAGCAACAGGGAGCAGAGGGGCCAAGCTAACTATGGCTACACCTTC. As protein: CASSNREQRGQANYGYTF.

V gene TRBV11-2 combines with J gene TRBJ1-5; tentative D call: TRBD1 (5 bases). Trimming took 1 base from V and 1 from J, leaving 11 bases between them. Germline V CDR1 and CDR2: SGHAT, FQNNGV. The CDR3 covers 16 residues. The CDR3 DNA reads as TGTGCCAGCAGCTTAGTGCAGGGAAGAAGCAATCAGCCCCAGCATTTT. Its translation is CASSLVQGRSNQPQHF.

CDR3 coding DNA: TGTGCCAGCAGCTTTGGGGGGACTCCAAATGAGCAGTTCTTC. Translation gives CASSFGGTPNEQFF. The V call is TRBV7-9, the J call TRBJ2-1; possible D gene TRBD2, 6 bases. This CDR3 spans 14 amino acids. V was pared by 3 bases and J by 7 bases, with 13 bases between. In germline, CDR1 is SEHNR, CDR2 FQNEAQ (reference sequence).

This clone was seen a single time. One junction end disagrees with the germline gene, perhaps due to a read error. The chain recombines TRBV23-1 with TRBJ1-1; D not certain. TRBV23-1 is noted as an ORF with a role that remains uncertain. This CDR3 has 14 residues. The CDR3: CASGSVRLNAEAFF. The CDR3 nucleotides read TGCGCCAGCGGATCGGTCCGCCTGAACGCTGAAGCTTTCTTT.

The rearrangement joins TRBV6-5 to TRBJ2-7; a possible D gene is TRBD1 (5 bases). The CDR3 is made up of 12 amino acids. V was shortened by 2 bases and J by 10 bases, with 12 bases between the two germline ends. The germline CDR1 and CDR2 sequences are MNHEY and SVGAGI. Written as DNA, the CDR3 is TGTGCCAGCAGTTACAGGGGCCAGGCTCAGTACTTC. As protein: CASSYRGQAQYF.